The clone carrying this T cell receptor beta chain was observed a single time. The sample belongs to a study of T cell responses to AZD1222 COVID-19 vaccine. TCRdb's table, derived via immunoSEQ multiplex PCR, lists solely in-frame clones and lacks some. The repertoire holds around 130,000 clones, with 88% as singletons. The CDR3 runs 12 residues. V shed 4 bases and J shed 1 base, with 4 bases lying between them. This TCR came from an adult who received the AZD1222 COVID-19 vaccine. This chain joins TRBV12-3 or TRBV12-4 and TRBJ1-1; no clear D. Source: peripheral blood, taken 28 days after the second AZD1222 dose. The CDR3 coding sequence is TGTGCCAGCAGTTGGGGGAACACTGAAGCTTTCTTT. Its translation is CASSWGNTEAFF.